This T cell receptor (beta chain) comes out of a study of neurological immune-mediated disorders. Points from the study as a whole: HTLV-1-associated myelopathy led in TCR clonal expansion, while multiple sclerosis ranked lowest, below healthy controls. No CDR3 amino acid sequences recurred among expanded clones across subjects, suggesting private repertoires in all groups.

The cDNA was generated through 5'RACE incorporating 10-nucleotide random UMIs. Every sequencing run returned over 170 million TCR-beta sequences, which were derived from 15-18 subjects. TCRdb processed the 5' RACE reads anew with MiXCR; each CDR3 protein has one entry. The sample shows roughly 75,000 distinct CDR3 sequences, roughly 13% of them seen only once. J lost 5 bases, V lost 3 bases, and 8 bases had no gene match. The CDR3 spans 15 residues. The V gene's germline CDR1 is WSHSY and CDR2 SAAADI. Time point meaning: longitudinal time-point 1 (baseline). At least ten counts were recorded for this clonotype. Its specificity is unknown.

The material sequenced was PBMCs. V usage is TRBV10-2 and J usage is TRBJ2-5; TRBD2 matches at 8 bases. The origin of this receptor is a female donor with HTLV-1-associated myelopathy (HAM/TSP). The CDR3 reads CASSEKLAGTETQYF. The CDR3, as DNA: TGCGCCAGCAGTGAAAAGTTAGCGGGGACGGAGACCCAGTACTTC.